The 2 T cell receptor beta chains reported below all come from one sample, sequenced in a study of T cell repertoires in cytomegalovirus infection. TCRdb fed the reads into MiXCR, producing one record per CDR3 protein. The sample contains about 400,000 distinct CDR3 sequences, about a sixth of which appear only once. Specimen: PBMCs. Receptor source: a human donor in good health (CMV status not recorded). Some clones in this sample may be carry-over from other donors' samples.

This clonotype was recorded a few times. The gene calls are TRBV7-2 and TRBJ2-2, with 12 bases matching TRBD2. The CDR3 has 18 residues. V trimming: 1 base; J trimming: 4 bases; junction bases outside the gene matches: 7. Germline values: CDR1 SGHTA, CDR2 FQGNSA. CDR3 bases: TGTGCCAGCAGCTTAGTTCTAGCGGGAGGGCTCGGCACCGGGGAGCTGTTTTTT. This sequence encodes CASSLVLAGGLGTGELFF.

This clonotype was picked up many times. The chain is built from TRBV7-2 and TRBJ2-5; possibly TRBD2 for D (6 bases). Deletions cut 5 bases from V and 5 bases from J, with 18 bases between. CDR1 and CDR2 (germline): SGHTA, FQGNSA. The CDR3 runs to 15 residues. This chain's CDR3 is CASSLSSTSLETQYF. DNA for the CDR3: TGTGCCAGCAGCCTGTCAAGCACTAGCCTTGAGACCCAGTACTTC.